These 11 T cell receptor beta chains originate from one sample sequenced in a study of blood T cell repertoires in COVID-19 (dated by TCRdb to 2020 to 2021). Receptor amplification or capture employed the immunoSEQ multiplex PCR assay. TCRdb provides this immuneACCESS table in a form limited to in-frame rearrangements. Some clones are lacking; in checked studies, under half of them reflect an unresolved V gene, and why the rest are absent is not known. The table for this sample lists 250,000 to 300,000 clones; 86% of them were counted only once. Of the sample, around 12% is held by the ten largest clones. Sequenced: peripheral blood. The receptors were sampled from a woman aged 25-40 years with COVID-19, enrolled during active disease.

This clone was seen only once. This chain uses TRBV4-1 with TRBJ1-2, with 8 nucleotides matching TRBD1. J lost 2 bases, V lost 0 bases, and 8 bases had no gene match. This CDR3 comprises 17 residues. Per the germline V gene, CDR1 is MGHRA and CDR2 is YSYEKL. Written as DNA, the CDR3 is TGCGCCAGCAGCCAAGATCGGGGGACAGGAGTAAACTATGGCTACACCTTC. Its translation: CASSQDRGTGVNYGYTF.

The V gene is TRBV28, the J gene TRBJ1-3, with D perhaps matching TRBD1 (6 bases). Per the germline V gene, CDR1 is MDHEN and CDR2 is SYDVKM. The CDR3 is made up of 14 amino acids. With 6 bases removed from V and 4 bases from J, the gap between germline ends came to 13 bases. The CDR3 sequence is CASRFQGSGNTIYF. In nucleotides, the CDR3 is TGTGCCAGCAGGTTCCAGGGGTCCGGAAACACCATATATTTT.

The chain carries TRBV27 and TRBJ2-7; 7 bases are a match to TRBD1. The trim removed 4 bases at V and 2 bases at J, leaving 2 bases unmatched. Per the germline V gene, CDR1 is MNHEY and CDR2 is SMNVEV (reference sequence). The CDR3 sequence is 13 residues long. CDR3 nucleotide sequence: TGTGCCAGCAGTTCCCAGGGGGCCTACGAGCAGTACTTC. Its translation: CASSSQGAYEQYF.

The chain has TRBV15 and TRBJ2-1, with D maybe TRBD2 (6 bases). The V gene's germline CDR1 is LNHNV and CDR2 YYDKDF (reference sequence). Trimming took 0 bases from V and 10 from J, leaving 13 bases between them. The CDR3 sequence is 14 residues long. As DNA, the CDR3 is TGTGCCACCAGCAGAGATACAAGGGAGGTAGAGCAGTTCTTC. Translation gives CATSRDTREVEQFF. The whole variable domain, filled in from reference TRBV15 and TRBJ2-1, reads DAMVIQNPRYQVTQFGKPVTLSCSQTLNHNVMYWYQQKSSQAPKLLFHYYDKDFNNEADTPDNFQSRRPNTSFCFLDIRSPGLGDTAMYLCATSRDTREVEQFFGPGTRLTVL.

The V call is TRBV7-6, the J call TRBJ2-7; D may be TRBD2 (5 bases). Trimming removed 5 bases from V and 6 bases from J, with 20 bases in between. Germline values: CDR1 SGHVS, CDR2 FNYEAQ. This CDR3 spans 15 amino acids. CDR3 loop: CASSLGQISGGEQYF. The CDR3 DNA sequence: TGTGCCAGCAGCCTCGGCCAAATCTCAGGAGGCGAGCAGTACTTC.

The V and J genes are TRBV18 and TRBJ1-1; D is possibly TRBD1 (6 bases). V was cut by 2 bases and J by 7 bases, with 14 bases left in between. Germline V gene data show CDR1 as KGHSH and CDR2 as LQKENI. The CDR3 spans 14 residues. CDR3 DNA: TGTGCCAGCTCACCAGCAACAGGGAGCCGTGAAGCTTTCTTT. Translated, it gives CASSPATGSREAFF.

The CDR3 nucleotides are TGTGCCATCAGTGATGGGACAGGGGGGAACACTGAAGCTTTCTTT. Amino acid sequence: CAISDGTGGNTEAFF. The rearrangement uses TRBV10-3 and TRBJ1-1; 11 nucleotides line up with TRBD1. Germline V gene sequence: CDR1 ENHRY, CDR2 SYGVKD. The CDR3 spans 15 residues. The V and J ends lost 3 bases and 1 base, in that order; junction bases with no gene match: 1.

For the CDR3, the DNA is TGTGCCAGCAGCGCCGCCAGGACAGGGAGTGGGGAGACCCAGTACTTC. Residues: CASSAARTGSGETQYF. This chain uses TRBV5-4 with TRBJ2-5; TRBD1 matches at 8 bases. Germline CDR1 reads SGHNT; CDR2 reads YYREEE (reference sequence). V trimming: 4 bases; J trimming: 5 bases; junction bases outside the gene matches: 13. This CDR3 comprises 16 residues. The complete variable domain, with remaining parts taken from reference TRBV5-4 and TRBJ2-5, reads ETGVTQSPTHLIKTRGQQVTLRCSSQSGHNTVSWYQQALGQGPQFIFQYYREEENGRGNFPPRFSGLQFPNYSSELNVNALELDDSALYLCASSAARTGSGETQYFGPGTRLLVL.

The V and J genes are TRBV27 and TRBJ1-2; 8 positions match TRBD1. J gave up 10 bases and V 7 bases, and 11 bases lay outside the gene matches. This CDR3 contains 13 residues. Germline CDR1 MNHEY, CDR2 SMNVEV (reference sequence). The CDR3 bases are TGTGCCAGCAAGTACAGGGGGAACGCAGTCTACACCTTC. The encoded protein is CASKYRGNAVYTF.

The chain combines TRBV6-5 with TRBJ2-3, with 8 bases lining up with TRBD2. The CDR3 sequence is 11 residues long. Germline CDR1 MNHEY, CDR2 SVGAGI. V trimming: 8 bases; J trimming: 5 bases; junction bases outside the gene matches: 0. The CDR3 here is CASRGGDTQYF. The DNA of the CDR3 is TGTGCCAGCCGGGGGGGAGATACGCAGTATTTT.

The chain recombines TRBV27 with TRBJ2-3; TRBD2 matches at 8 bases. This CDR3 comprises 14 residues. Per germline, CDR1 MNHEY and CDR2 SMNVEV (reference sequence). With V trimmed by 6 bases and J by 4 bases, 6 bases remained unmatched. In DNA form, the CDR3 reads TGTGCCAGCAGGGAGGGACTAGGCCCAGATACGCAGTATTTT. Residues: CASREGLGPDTQYF.